Listed below are T cell receptor beta chains from one sample, sequenced in a study of T-cell memory formation after mild COVID-19. From the 5' RACE reads, TCRdb called clonotypes with MiXCR, one entry per CDR3 protein. The data contain a few hundred thousand distinct CDR3 sequences, 20% to 25% of them singletons. Sequenced input: PBMCs or a T cell subset sorted from them (not recorded which). The receptors were sampled from an adult woman who had mild COVID-19 (a few samples of this study predate the infection). Cell type and time point are not known. The CDR3 runs from the conserved cysteine through the conserved F or W. D genes are given only for firm matches. Some rows have no size entry. The others give once, few or many, or a class for an expanded clone.

clone_size	v_call	j_call	d_call	cdr3_nt	cdr3_aa
-	TRBV7-9	TRBJ1-1	-	TGTGCCAGCAGCTTACTCGGCCAGGTGAACACTGAAGCTTTCTTT	CASSLLGQVNTEAFF
-	TRBV3-1	TRBJ2-1	TRBD1	TGTGCCAGCAGCCACGGACAGGGGCTTGTGGATGAGCAGTTCTTC	CASSHGQGLVDEQFF
-	TRBV6-6	TRBJ1-1	-	TGTGCCAGCAGTTACTCGGACAAGAACACTGAAGCTTTCTTT	CASSYSDKNTEAFF
few	TRBV27	TRBJ2-3	TRBD2	TGTGCCAGCAGTCCCGGGACTAGCGGAAACACAGATACGCAGTATTTT	CASSPGTSGNTDTQYF
many	TRBV20-1	TRBJ2-5	TRBD2	TGCAGTGCTAGACCCTCCGGGACTACCTGGGAGACCCAGTACTTC	CSARPSGTTWETQYF
-	TRBV7-9	TRBJ2-5	TRBD2	TGTGCCAGCAGCGTAGTGGCGGGAGGGCCTGAGACCCAGTACTTC	CASSVVAGGPETQYF
-	TRBV12-3/TRBV12-4	TRBJ1-2	-	TGTGCCAGCAGCCAGGGGATAAATAACTATGGCTACACCTTC	CASSQGINNYGYTF
-	TRBV12-5	TRBJ1-1	-	TGTGCTAGTGTCCAAAAGGTGAACACTGAAGCTTTCTTT	CASVQKVNTEAFF
many	TRBV5-1	TRBJ1-1	-	TGCGCCAGCAGCTTGCCTTCACATGGAACTGAAGCTTTCTTT	CASSLPSHGTEAFF
few	TRBV20-1	TRBJ2-3	-	TGCAGTGCTAGCGGGTACAGCACAGATACGCAGTATTTT	CSASGYSTDTQYF
few	TRBV4-2	TRBJ2-5	-	TGTGCCAGCAGCCAAGTCTCCAAGGCGGAGACCCAGTACTTC	CASSQVSKAETQYF
-	TRBV15	TRBJ1-3	-	TGTGCCACCAGCAGAGGACAGTTACTTGGAAACACCATATATTTT	CATSRGQLLGNTIYF
-	TRBV12-3/TRBV12-4	TRBJ1-5	-	TGTGCCAGCAGTGGTCCGGGGTCAAGCAATCAGCCCCAGCATTTT	CASSGPGSSNQPQHF
few	TRBV2	TRBJ2-3	TRBD2	TGTGCCAGCAGTGAAGAGACTAGCTCTAGCACAGATACGCAGTATTTT	CASSEETSSSTDTQYF
-	TRBV7-3	TRBJ1-6	-	TGTGCCAGCAGCATGGGAAGTCCGAATTCACCCCTCCACTTT	CASSMGSPNSPLHF
few	TRBV12-3/TRBV12-4	TRBJ1-2	TRBD1	TGTGCCAGCAGCTCCCGACAGGGGGCTGGCTACACCTTC	CASSSRQGAGYTF
-	TRBV11-2	TRBJ1-4	-	TGTGCCAGCAGCTTAGAGACAGGTCCTAATGAAAAACTGTTTTTT	CASSLETGPNEKLFF
-	TRBV20-1	TRBJ2-3	-	TGCAGTGCTAGTCAACCTCGGCTGGATACGCAGTATTTT	CSASQPRLDTQYF
-	TRBV25-1	TRBJ2-7	-	TGTGCCAGCAGTGAATCGGTTCCGCGGAACGGCGATTCCTACGAGCAGTACTTC	CASSESVPRNGDSYEQYF
-	TRBV19	TRBJ2-1	TRBD2	TGTGCCAGTAGTATGCTAGCGGGTTTATACAATGAGCAGTTCTTC	CASSMLAGLYNEQFF
few	TRBV23-1	TRBJ2-7	-	TGCGCCAGCAGTCGTCCGACTGGCCTCGACAGACTCTACGAGCAGTACTTC	CASSRPTGLDRLYEQYF
few	TRBV18	TRBJ2-5	-	TGTGCCAGCTCACCACGGAAGGGTACGGGGGAGACCCAGTACTTC	CASSPRKGTGETQYF
-	TRBV20-1	TRBJ2-7	TRBD2	TGCAGTGCTAGCGGGTTAGTGGGAGGGCCGATTGGCAGTGACGAGCAGTACTTC	CSASGLVGGPIGSDEQYF
few	TRBV28	TRBJ2-7	TRBD1	TGTGCCAGCAGTATGCTACCGGGACAGGTAGTCTCCTACGAGCAGTACTTC	CASSMLPGQVVSYEQYF
-	TRBV30	TRBJ2-7	TRBD2	TGTGCCTGGAGTACCCACTCGGGAGACCCTAGCGGGAGCCCCTACGAGCAGTACTTC	CAWSTHSGDPSGSPYEQYF
-	TRBV5-1	TRBJ1-1	-	TGCGCCAGCAGCTTTGCATCAGGTTTCACGAACACTGAAGCTTTCTTT	CASSFASGFTNTEAFF
few	TRBV7-6	TRBJ2-7	-	TGTGCCAGCAGCTTAGGCAGGGGCGACGAGCAGTACTTC	CASSLGRGDEQYF
many	TRBV29-1	TRBJ2-3	TRBD2	TGCAGCGTGGGACTAGCGGGGGGTGGCCGCACAGATACGCAGTATTTT	CSVGLAGGGRTDTQYF
-	TRBV4-1	TRBJ2-5	-	TGCGCCAGCAGCCAAGAGTGGACGAGCGGTGGGCAAGGGACCCAGTACTTC	CASSQEWTSGGQGTQYF
-	TRBV7-9	TRBJ2-2	-	TGTGCCAGCATCATCAAACGGGAAGGCCCGAACACCGGGGAGCTGTTTTTT	CASIIKREGPNTGELFF
-	TRBV7-9	TRBJ1-5	-	TGTGCCAGCAGCTTAGACCATCAGCCCCAGCATTTT	CASSLDHQPQHF
-	TRBV12-2	TRBJ1-6	-	TGTGCAAGTCGCTTCCCCCCGGCTCGAACACCACTAACTTATAATTCACCCCTCCACTTT	CASRFPPARTPLTYNSPLHF
few	TRBV7-9	TRBJ2-7	-	TGTGCCAGCAGCTTAGTGGTAACCGAGCAGTACTTC	CASSLVVTEQYF
-	TRBV29-1	TRBJ2-5	TRBD1	TGCAGCGTCGCGATTACAGGGGGCGGCGAGACCCAGTACTTC	CSVAITGGGETQYF
many	TRBV10-3	TRBJ2-7	-	TGTGCCATCAGTCACCGAGGACTGACTCCCTACGAGCAGTACTTC	CAISHRGLTPYEQYF
-	TRBV30	TRBJ2-7	TRBD1	TGTGCCTGCCGGGACAGTTCCTACGAGCAGTACTTC	CACRDSSYEQYF
few	TRBV4-1	TRBJ2-3	-	TGCGCCAGCAGCCACAAGGTGGCAGGCCCCGCGGGCGATACGCAGTATTTT	CASSHKVAGPAGDTQYF
few	TRBV20-1	TRBJ2-7	TRBD2	TGCAGTGCCCCGGGACTAGCCCACGAGCAGTACTTC	CSAPGLAHEQYF